The 18 T cell receptor beta chains given below trace back to one sample, sequenced in a study of blood T cell repertoires in COVID-19. Sequencing used immunoSEQ multiplex PCR; TCRdb keeps in-frame clones, though not all of them. The sample yields more than 250,000 clones, just over 85% seen once. The specimen was PBMCs or T cells enriched from blood (not recorded which). The receptors stem from a woman aged 18-29 years who had recovered from COVID-19.

This clone was observed a single time. This chain connects TRBV6-5 to TRBJ1-5; 8 positions match TRBD1. Trimming removed 7 bases from V and 6 bases from J; junction bases left unmatched: 8. The CDR3 covers 14 residues. Per germline, CDR1 MNHEY and CDR2 SVGAGI. CDR3 sequence: CASIQNRGTQPQHF. CDR3 coding DNA: TGTGCCAGCATCCAAAACAGGGGGACTCAGCCCCAGCATTTT.

The V call is TRBV2, the J call TRBJ1-6, with D perhaps matching TRBD1 (5 bases). CDR1 is SNHLY, CDR2 FYNNEI, per germline. V was shortened by 4 bases and J by 7 bases, with 11 bases between the two germline ends. This CDR3 contains 14 residues. CDR3 protein: CASSVTVLNSPLHF. The CDR3 DNA sequence: TGTGCCAGCAGTGTGACAGTCTTAAATTCACCCCTCCACTTT.

This sequence joins TRBV4-1 and TRBJ2-7; the D is unclear. This CDR3 region has 15 residues. The germline CDR1 and CDR2 sequences are MGHRA and YSYEKL. Trimming removed 0 bases at V and 0 bases at J, with 9 bases between. The CDR3 spells CASSQEPVPSYEQYF. CDR3 in DNA: TGCGCCAGCAGCCAAGAACCAGTCCCCTCCTACGAGCAGTACTTC.

This rearrangement joins TRBV5-1 to TRBJ1-1; D may be TRBD1 (5 bases). This CDR3 is 15 amino acids long. In germline, CDR1 is SGHRS, CDR2 YFSETQ. V lost 7 bases, J lost 1 base, and 17 bases lay in between. DNA of the CDR3: TGCGCCAGCCTCAACGGGCAGGGTGGGAACACTGAAGCTTTCTTT. Protein product: CASLNGQGGNTEAFF.

This chain connects TRBV19 to TRBJ1-5, with TRBD1 as a possible D gene (5 bases). V lost 7 bases to trimming and J lost 4 bases, with 20 bases between them. CDR3 size: 16 residues. The germline gives CDR1 LNHDA, CDR2 SQIVND (reference sequence). CDR3: CASNGIAGRGNQPQHF. DNA for the CDR3: TGTGCCAGTAACGGGATAGCAGGGAGGGGAAATCAGCCCCAGCATTTT.

This chain connects TRBV6-5 to TRBJ1-2; 7 bases align to TRBD1. The V gene end was trimmed by 6 bases and the J gene end by 4 bases; junction bases not matched to a gene: 11. The V gene's germline CDR1 is MNHEY and CDR2 SVGAGI. The CDR3 runs 15 residues. The CDR3: CASSGTGQWGYGYTF. Written as DNA, the CDR3 is TGTGCCAGCAGCGGAACGGGACAGTGGGGCTATGGCTACACCTTC.

This rearrangement joins TRBV10-1 to TRBJ1-1; 8 bases are a match to TRBD1. Trimming took 4 bases from V and 5 from J; bases not matched to a gene: 0. Germline V gene lookup returns CDR1 WNHNN and CDR2 SYGVQD (reference sequence). This CDR3 comprises 12 residues. CDR3: CASSGQGTEAFF. CDR3 in DNA: TGCGCCAGCAGTGGACAGGGGACTGAAGCTTTCTTT.

The chain is built from TRBV4-1 and TRBJ1-1; TRBD1 matches 7 bases. CDR3 length: 15 residues. CDR1 is MGHRA and CDR2 is YSYEKL in the germline V gene. The V segment lost 1 base and the J segment 1 base; nucleotides outside the gene matches: 3. CDR3 amino acids: CASSQVEGANTEAFF. The DNA of the CDR3 is TGCGCCAGCAGCCAAGTGGAGGGGGCGAACACTGAAGCTTTCTTT.

This sequence joins TRBV6-5 and TRBJ1-1, with 7 bases lining up with TRBD1. Germline-derived CDR1 and CDR2 are MNHEY and SVGAGI. CDR3 length: 13 residues. J lost 0 bases, V lost 10 bases, and 5 bases had no gene match. The CDR3: CATRQGMNTEAFF. CDR3 coding DNA: TGTGCCACCCGACAGGGTATGAACACTGAAGCTTTCTTT.

V gene TRBV5-1 combines with J gene TRBJ2-1, with D possibly TRBD2 on 6 matching bases. The CDR3 runs to 12 residues. The V gene's germline CDR1 is SGHRS and CDR2 YFSETQ. V lost 3 bases and J lost 15, with 16 bases in between. CDR3 amino acids: CASSSFRGTWFF. Here the CDR3 DNA reads TGCGCCAGCAGCTCGTTTCGGGGGACTTGGTTCTTC.

This chain uses TRBV4-1 with TRBJ1-4; 9 positions agree with TRBD1. Germline CDR1 and CDR2: MGHRA and YSYEKL. J lost 7 bases, V lost 3 bases, and 18 bases had no gene match. This CDR3 region has 19 residues. CDR3 sequence reads: CASSQPPGQGLEWGEKLFF. Written as DNA, the CDR3 is TGCGCCAGCAGCCAGCCGCCGGGACAGGGTTTAGAATGGGGTGAAAAACTGTTTTTT.

This chain joins TRBV25-1 and TRBJ2-2; no clear D gene. V shed 5 bases and J shed 4 bases, with 8 bases lying between them. The CDR3 length is 13 residues. CDR1 and CDR2 from the germline V gene are MGHDK and SYGVNS. CDR3 in DNA: TGTGCCAGCAGTCTCGTCTTCACCGGGGAGCTGTTTTTT. Protein: CASSLVFTGELFF.

The chain carries TRBV27 and TRBJ1-4; weak D call: TRBD1 (6 bases). The V end was cut by 2 bases, the J end by 8 bases, with 15 bases between. The CDR3 covers 15 residues. CDR1 is MNHEY and CDR2 is SMNVEV in the germline V gene (reference sequence). The CDR3 DNA reads as TGTGCCAGCAGTTTAATCTGGGGGCTACGGGAAAAACTGTTTTTT. Translated: CASSLIWGLREKLFF.

The CDR3 sequence: CASSVTGTFNTDTQYF. CDR3 sequence (DNA): TGTGCCAGCAGTGTAACAGGGACCTTCAACACAGATACGCAGTATTTT. The chain combines TRBV27 with TRBJ2-3, with TRBD1 as a possible D gene (6 bases). V dropped 5 bases and J dropped 2 bases, with 17 bases sitting between them. CDR1 MNHEY and CDR2 SMNVEV come from the germline V gene (reference sequence). The CDR3 loop spans 16 amino acids.

This chain uses TRBV7-9 with TRBJ1-2, with D possibly TRBD1 on 6 matching bases. This CDR3 has 15 amino acids. CDR1 and CDR2 (germline): SEHNR, FQNEAQ (reference sequence). V lost 0 bases, J lost 6 bases, and 14 bases lay in between. The CDR3 reads CASSLALGARDGYTF. The CDR3, as DNA: TGTGCCAGCAGCTTAGCTTTGGGGGCGCGGGATGGCTACACCTTC.

The chain uses TRBV9 and TRBJ2-5, with a possible D match to TRBD1 (6 bases). V gave up 3 bases and J gave up 5 bases, with 17 bases separating them. The germline V gene encodes CDR1 SGDLS and CDR2 YYNGEE. The length of the CDR3 is 15 residues. CDR3 in amino acids: CASSAGQMPRETQYF. Here the CDR3 DNA reads TGTGCCAGCAGCGCCGGACAGATGCCTCGGGAGACCCAGTACTTC. The full variable domain, in which reference TRBV9 and TRBJ2-5 provide the parts outside the CDR3, is DSGVTQTPKHLITATGQRVTLRCSPRSGDLSVYWYQQSLDQGLQFLIQYYNGEERAKGNILERFSAQQFPDLHSELNLSSLELGDSALYFCASSAGQMPRETQYFGPGTRLLVL.

This rearrangement joins TRBV5-1 to TRBJ1-1; D uncertain. The CDR3 runs to 13 residues. The germline V gene has CDR1 SGHRS and CDR2 YFSETQ. V lost 2 bases to trimming and J lost 3 bases, with 8 bases between them. The CDR3 DNA is TGCGCCAGCAGCTTCCAGCGGGACACTGAAGCTTTCTTT. It yields the protein CASSFQRDTEAFF.

The genes are TRBV19 and TRBJ1-1, with unresolved D. Germline CDR1 reads LNHDA; CDR2 reads SQIVND (reference sequence). The CDR3 totals 12 residues. Trimming took off 7 bases at V and 4 bases at J, with 10 bases between the two ends. CDR3 in DNA: TGTGCCAGTACCCGGGGAGGCACTGAAGCTTTCTTT. Its protein is CASTRGGTEAFF.